This T cell receptor (beta chain) comes out of a study of HIV-infected patients and healthy controls. Study overall: CD8 counts did not change consistently during early therapy; the CD4:CD8 ratio climbed slightly.

About 480 ng RNA was reverse transcribed with alpha and beta constant-region primers. Separate chain-specific third strand synthesis with multiplexing indices produced the alpha and beta libraries. Ligation attached cDNA to a 5' RACE adapter that carried a random hexamer and SP2 site. TCRdb re-called the 5' RACE reads through MiXCR, storing one row per CDR3 protein. The sample shows some 4,300 distinct CDR3 sequences, about an eighth of them seen only once. In its sample, this clonotype ranks as medium-sized. Its cognate antigen is unknown. Study findings and constraints: Eight alpha and eight beta V genes differed significantly in mean usage between HIV-infected patients and controls.

Germline V gene data show CDR1 as MNHNY and CDR2 as SVGAGI (reference sequence). CDR3 length equals 15 residues. Trimming took 4 bases from V and 1 from J, leaving 12 bases between them. No cell fractionation was done, so the repertoire covers all unsorted peripheral blood T cells. The material sequenced was blood, taken before antiretroviral therapy. This TCR came from an adult with HIV infection. V usage is TRBV6-6 and J usage is TRBJ2-3; the D gene could be TRBD1 or TRBD2 (7 bases each). The CDR3 sequence: CASSFPGGGTDTQYF. CDR3 sequence (DNA): TGTGCCAGCAGTTTTCCAGGGGGGGGCACAGATACGCAGTATTTT.